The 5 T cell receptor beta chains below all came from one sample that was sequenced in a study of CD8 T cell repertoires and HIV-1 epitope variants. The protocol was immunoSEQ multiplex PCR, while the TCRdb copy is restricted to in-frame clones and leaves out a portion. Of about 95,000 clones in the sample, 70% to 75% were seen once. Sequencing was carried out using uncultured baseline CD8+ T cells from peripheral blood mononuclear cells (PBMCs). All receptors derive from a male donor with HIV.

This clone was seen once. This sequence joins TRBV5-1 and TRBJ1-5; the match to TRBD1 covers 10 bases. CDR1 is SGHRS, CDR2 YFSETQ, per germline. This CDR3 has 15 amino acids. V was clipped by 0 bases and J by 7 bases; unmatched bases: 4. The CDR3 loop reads CASSLEGTGAQPQHF. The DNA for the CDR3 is TGCGCCAGCAGCTTGGAGGGGACAGGGGCCCAGCCCCAGCATTTT.

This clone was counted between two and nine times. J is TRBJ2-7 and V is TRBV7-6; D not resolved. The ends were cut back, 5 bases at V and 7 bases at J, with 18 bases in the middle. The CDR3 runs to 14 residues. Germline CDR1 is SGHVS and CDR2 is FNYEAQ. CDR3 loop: CASSPSRWSEEQYF. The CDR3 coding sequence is TGTGCCAGCAGCCCAAGCCGATGGTCGGAGGAGCAGTACTTC.

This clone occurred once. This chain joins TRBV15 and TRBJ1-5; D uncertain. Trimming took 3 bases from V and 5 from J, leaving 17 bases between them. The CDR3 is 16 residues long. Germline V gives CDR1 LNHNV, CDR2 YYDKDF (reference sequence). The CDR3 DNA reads TGTGCCACCAGCAGGACCGGCCAGCGCAAGGATCAGCCCCAGCATTTT. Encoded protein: CATSRTGQRKDQPQHF.

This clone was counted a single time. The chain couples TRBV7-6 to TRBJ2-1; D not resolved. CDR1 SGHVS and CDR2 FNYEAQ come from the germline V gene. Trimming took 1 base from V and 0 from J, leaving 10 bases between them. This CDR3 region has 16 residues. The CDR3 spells CASSLGAASSYNEQFF. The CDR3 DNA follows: TGTGCCAGCAGCTTAGGCGCGGCGAGCTCCTACAATGAGCAGTTCTTC.

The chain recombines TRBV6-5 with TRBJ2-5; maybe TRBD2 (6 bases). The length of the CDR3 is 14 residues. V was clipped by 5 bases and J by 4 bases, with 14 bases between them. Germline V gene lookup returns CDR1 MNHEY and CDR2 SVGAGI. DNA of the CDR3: TGTGCCAGCAGTCACCAGGACGGGAGAGAGACCCAGTACTTC. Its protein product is CASSHQDGRETQYF.